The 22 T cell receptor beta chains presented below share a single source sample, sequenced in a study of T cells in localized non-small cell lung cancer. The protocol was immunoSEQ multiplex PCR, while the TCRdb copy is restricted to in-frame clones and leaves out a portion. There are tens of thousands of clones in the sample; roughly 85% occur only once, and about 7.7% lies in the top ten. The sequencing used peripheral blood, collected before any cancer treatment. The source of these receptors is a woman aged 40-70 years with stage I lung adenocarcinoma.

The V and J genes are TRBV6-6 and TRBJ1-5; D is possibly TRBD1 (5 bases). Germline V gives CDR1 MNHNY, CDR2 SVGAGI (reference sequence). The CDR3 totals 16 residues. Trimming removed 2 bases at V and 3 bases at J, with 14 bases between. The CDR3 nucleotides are TGTGCCAGCAGTTACGCATGGGACCTCGTCAATCAGCCCCAGCATTTT. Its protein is CASSYAWDLVNQPQHF.

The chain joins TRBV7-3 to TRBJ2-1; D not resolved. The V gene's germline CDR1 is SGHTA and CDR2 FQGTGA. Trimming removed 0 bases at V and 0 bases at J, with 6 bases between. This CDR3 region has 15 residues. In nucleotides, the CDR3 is TGTGCCAGCAGCTTAACCCGGGCCTCCTACAATGAGCAGTTCTTC. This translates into CASSLTRASYNEQFF.

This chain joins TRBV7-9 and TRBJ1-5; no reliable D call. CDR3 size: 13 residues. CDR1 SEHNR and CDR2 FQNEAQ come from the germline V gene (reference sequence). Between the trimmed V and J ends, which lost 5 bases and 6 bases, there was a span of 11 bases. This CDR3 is CASSADVLQPQHF. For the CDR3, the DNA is TGTGCCAGCAGCGCCGATGTCCTTCAGCCCCAGCATTTT.

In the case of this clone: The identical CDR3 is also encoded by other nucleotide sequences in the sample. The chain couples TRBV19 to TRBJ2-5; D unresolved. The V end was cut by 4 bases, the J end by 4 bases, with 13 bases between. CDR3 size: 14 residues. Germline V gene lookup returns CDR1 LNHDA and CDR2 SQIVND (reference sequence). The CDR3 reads CASSTATLPETQYF. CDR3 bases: TGTGCCAGTAGTACTGCGACCCTCCCAGAGACCCAGTACTTC.

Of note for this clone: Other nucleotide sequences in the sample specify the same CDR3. The CDR3 region is CASSRQGAGYNSPLHF. DNA for the CDR3: TGTGCCAGCTCTCGACAGGGGGCTGGTTATAATTCACCCCTCCACTTT. The rearrangement uses TRBV18 and TRBJ1-6, with TRBD1 matching 10 bases. Germline V lookup: CDR1 KGHSH, CDR2 LQKENI. The J segment lost 4 bases and the V segment lost 6 bases, leaving 6 bases of the junction unmatched. This CDR3 comprises 16 residues.

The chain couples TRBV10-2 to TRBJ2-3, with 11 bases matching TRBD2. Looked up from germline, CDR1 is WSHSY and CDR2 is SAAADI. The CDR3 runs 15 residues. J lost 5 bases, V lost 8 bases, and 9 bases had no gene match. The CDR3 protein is CASGFSGGAQDTQYF. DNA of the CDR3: TGCGCCAGCGGGTTTAGCGGGGGGGCCCAAGATACGCAGTATTTT.

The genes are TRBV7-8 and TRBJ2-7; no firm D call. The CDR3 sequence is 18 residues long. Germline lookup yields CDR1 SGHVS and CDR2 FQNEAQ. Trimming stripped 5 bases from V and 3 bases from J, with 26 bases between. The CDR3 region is CASSLPRRLHPRGYEQYF. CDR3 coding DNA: TGTGCCAGCAGCCTGCCGCGGCGCTTACATCCACGAGGCTACGAGCAGTACTTC.

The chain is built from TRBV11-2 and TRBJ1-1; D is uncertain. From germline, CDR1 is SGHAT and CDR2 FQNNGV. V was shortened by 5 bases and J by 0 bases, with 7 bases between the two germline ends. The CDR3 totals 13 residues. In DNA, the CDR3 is TGTGCCAGCAGCCGCCAGTTGAACACTGAAGCTTTCTTT. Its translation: CASSRQLNTEAFF.

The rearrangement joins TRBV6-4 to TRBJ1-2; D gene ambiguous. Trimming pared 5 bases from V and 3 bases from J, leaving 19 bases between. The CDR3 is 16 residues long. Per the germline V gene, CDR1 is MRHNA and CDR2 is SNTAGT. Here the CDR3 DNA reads TGTGCCAGCAGTTGCGAGGAGACGGCTTGCCACTATGGCTACACCTTC. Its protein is CASSCEETACHYGYTF.

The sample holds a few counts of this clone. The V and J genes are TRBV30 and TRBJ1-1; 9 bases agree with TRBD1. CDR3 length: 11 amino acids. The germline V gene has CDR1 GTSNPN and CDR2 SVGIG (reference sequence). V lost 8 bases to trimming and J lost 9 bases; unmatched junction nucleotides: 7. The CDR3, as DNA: TGTGCCGGGAAGGACAGGGGAAAAGCTTTCTTT. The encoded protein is CAGKDRGKAFF. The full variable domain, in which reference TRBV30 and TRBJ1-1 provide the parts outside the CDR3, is SQTIHQWPATLVQPVGSPLSLECTVEGTSNPNLYWYRQAAGRGLQLLFYSVGIGQISSEVPQNLSASRPQDRQFILSSKKLLLSDSGFYLCAGKDRGKAFFGQGTRLTVV.

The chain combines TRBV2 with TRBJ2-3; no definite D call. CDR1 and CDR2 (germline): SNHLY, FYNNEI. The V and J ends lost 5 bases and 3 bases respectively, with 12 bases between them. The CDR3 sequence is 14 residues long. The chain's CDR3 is CASSYLGRTDTQYF. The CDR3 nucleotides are TGTGCCAGCAGTTACCTCGGACGTACAGATACGCAGTATTTT.

DNA for the CDR3: TGCGCCAGCAGCCCAGGAAACCGTCAACACAATGAGCAGTTCTTC. Its protein product is CASSPGNRQHNEQFF. This chain links TRBV5-1 with TRBJ2-1; D gene unclear. V lost 4 bases and J 5 bases, leaving 16 bases between the germline ends. The germline V gene has CDR1 SGHRS and CDR2 YFSETQ. CDR3 size: 15 residues.

The CDR3 is CATGQGGANVLTF. In DNA form, the CDR3 reads TGTGCCACAGGACAGGGTGGGGCCAACGTCCTGACTTTC. The V and J genes are TRBV6-1 and TRBJ2-6; 8 bases fit TRBD1. This CDR3 is 13 amino acids long. From germline, CDR1 is MNHNS and CDR2 SASEGT. J was trimmed by 3 bases and V by 10 bases; bases with no gene match: 2.

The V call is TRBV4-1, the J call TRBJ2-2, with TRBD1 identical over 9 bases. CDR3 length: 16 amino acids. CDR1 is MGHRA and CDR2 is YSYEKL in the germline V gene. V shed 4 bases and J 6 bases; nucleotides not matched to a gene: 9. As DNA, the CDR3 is TGCGCCAGCAGCCGAGGAGGGACAGGGCCCGCCGGGGAGCTGTTTTTT. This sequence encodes CASSRGGTGPAGELFF.

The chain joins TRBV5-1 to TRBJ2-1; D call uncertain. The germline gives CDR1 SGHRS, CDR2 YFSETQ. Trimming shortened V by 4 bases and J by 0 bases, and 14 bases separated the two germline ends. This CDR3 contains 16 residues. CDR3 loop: CASSPRSASSYNEQFF. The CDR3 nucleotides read TGCGCCAGCAGCCCCCGATCGGCCAGCTCCTACAATGAGCAGTTCTTC. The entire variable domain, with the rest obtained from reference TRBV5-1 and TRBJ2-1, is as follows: KAGVTQTPRYLIKTRGQQVTLSCSPISGHRSVSWYQQTPGQGLQFLFEYFSETQRNKGNFPGRFSGRQFSNSRSEMNVSTLELGDSALYLCASSPRSASSYNEQFFGPGTRLTVL.

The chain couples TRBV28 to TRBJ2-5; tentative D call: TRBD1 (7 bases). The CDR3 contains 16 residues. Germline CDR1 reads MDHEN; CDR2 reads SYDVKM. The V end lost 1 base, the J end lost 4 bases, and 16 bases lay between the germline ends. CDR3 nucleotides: TGTGCCAGCAGTTTATACCCTCCAGGGGGGTCAGAGACCCAGTACTTC. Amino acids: CASSLYPPGGSETQYF.

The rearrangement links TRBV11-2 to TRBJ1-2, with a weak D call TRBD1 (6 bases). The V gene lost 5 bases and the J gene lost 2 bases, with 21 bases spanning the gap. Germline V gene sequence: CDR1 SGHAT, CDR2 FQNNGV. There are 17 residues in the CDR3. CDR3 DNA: TGTGCCAGCAGCGAACGGGACACCGTCCTCAGGAACTATGGCTACACCTTC. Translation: CASSERDTVLRNYGYTF.

DNA of the CDR3: TGCGCCAGCAGGGGACAGGAGAACTACGAGCAGTACTTC. Amino acid sequence: CASRGQENYEQYF. The V call is TRBV10-2, the J call TRBJ2-7, with TRBD1 matching 8 bases. This CDR3 is 13 amino acids long. CDR1 WSHSY and CDR2 SAAADI come from the germline V gene. J gave up 3 bases and V 6 bases, and 4 bases lay outside the gene matches.

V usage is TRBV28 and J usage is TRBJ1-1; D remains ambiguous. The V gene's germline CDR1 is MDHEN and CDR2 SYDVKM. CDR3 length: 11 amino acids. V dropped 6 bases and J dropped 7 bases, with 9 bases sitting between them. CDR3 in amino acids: CASRAEFEAFF. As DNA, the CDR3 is TGTGCCAGCAGGGCAGAGTTTGAAGCTTTCTTT.

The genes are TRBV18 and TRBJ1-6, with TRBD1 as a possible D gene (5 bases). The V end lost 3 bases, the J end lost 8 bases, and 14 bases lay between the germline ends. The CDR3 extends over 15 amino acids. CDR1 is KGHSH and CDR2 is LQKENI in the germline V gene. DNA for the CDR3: TGTGCCAGCTCACCTCTTGGGGACGGTGATTCACCCCTCCACTTT. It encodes CASSPLGDGDSPLHF.

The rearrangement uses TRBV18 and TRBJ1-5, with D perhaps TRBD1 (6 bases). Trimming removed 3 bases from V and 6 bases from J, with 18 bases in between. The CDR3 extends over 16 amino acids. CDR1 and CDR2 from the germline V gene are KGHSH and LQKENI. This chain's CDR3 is CASSPFGGGSTQPQHF. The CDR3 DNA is TGTGCCAGCTCACCTTTCGGAGGGGGGTCGACTCAGCCCCAGCATTTT.

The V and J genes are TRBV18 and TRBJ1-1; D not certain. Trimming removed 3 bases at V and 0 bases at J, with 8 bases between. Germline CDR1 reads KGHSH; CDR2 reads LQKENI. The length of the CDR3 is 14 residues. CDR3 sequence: CASSPAPVNTEAFF. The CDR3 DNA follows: TGTGCCAGCTCACCCGCACCCGTGAACACTGAAGCTTTCTTT.